This T cell receptor (beta chain) was observed in a study of blood T cell repertoires in COVID-19. The CDR3 is made up of 15 amino acids. Germline assignment: CDR1 LGHNA and CDR2 YSLEER. J gave up 1 base and V 4 bases, and 5 bases lay outside the gene matches. This table comes from immunoSEQ multiplex PCR, and its TCRdb copy is limited to in-frame clones, with some not included. There are about 40,000 clones in the sample; approximately 83% occur only once, and 20% to 30% lies in the top ten. Material: peripheral blood. The chain is built from TRBV4-3 and TRBJ2-3, with TRBD2 identical over 7 bases. The TCR originated in a human donor with acute or convalescent COVID-19. The donor label of this sample is uncertain. The CDR3 coding sequence is TGCGCCAGCAGCCTCGAGGCGGGGGGCACAGATACGCAGTATTTT. It codes for CASSLEAGGTDTQYF.